The 18 T cell receptor beta chains below were found in one sample sequenced in a study of identifying expanded T cells in peripheral blood (dated by TCRdb to about 2019). The library was generated by the immunoSEQ multiplex PCR assay. Drawn from immuneACCESS, this table holds only the in-frame rearrangements with V and J called that TCRdb kept. Clones are partly lost; checked studies trace under half to an unresolved V gene and leave the rest unexplained. Counted in this sample were tens of thousands of clones; 89% of them appeared once. About 3% of the sample rests with the top ten. The sample consisted of blood. The receptors were gathered from a person aged 18 to 70 in good health.

V is TRBV5-1 and J is TRBJ1-4; tentative D call: TRBD1 (6 bases). The CDR3 consists of 15 residues. From germline, CDR1 is SGHRS and CDR2 YFSETQ. V was trimmed by 1 base and J by 5 bases, leaving 12 bases between them. CDR3 amino acids: CASSLQGQTNEKLFF. The CDR3 DNA reads TGCGCCAGCAGCTTGCAAGGACAGACCAATGAAAAACTGTTTTTT.

The rearrangement links TRBV20-1 to TRBJ2-1, with D unresolved. The germline V gene encodes CDR1 DFQATT and CDR2 SNEGSKA (reference sequence). This CDR3 has 10 residues. The germline V and J ends were trimmed by 6 bases and 12 bases, with 12 bases remaining between them. In DNA, the CDR3 is TGCAGTGCCTTATTTCTGGGGCAGTTCTTC. Its translation: CSALFLGQFF.

This clone was seen only once. In DNA form, the CDR3 reads TGTGCCAGTACTGCATCTAGCGGGAGGGACGAGCAGTACTTC. Translated: CASTASSGRDEQYF. The rearrangement uses TRBV19 and TRBJ2-7, with 12 positions matching TRBD2. This CDR3 is 14 amino acids long. Germline CDR1 LNHDA, CDR2 SQIVND (reference sequence). Losses at the gene ends were 7 bases for V and 5 bases for J; bases not matched to a gene: 6.

The CDR3 DNA reads TGTGCCAGCTCACCCCCCGGCTTGGGGACAGGGACTGGAAACACCATATATTTT. It yields the protein CASSPPGLGTGTGNTIYF. The genes are TRBV18 and TRBJ1-3; 9 bases align to TRBD1. V lost 3 bases to trimming and J lost 2 bases; unmatched junction nucleotides: 11. CDR3 length: 18 residues. Germline V lookup: CDR1 KGHSH, CDR2 LQKENI.

The rearrangement uses TRBV7-6 and TRBJ2-7; 10 positions match TRBD1. The CDR3 length is 14 residues. Germline CDR1 reads SGHVS; CDR2 reads FNYEAQ. Trimming removed 5 bases from V and 3 bases from J; junction bases left unmatched: 4. The CDR3 sequence is CASSQGTGDYEQYF. The CDR3 nucleotides are TGTGCCAGCAGCCAAGGGACAGGGGACTACGAGCAGTACTTC. Full variable domain (missing parts from reference TRBV7-6 and TRBJ2-7): GAGVSQSPRYKVTKRGQDVALRCDPISGHVSLYWYRQALGQGPEFLTYFNYEAQQDKSGLPNDRFSAERPEGSISTLTIQRTEQRDSAMYRCASSQGTGDYEQYFGPGTRLTVT.

This chain connects TRBV5-1 to TRBJ2-1, with TRBD2 matching 7 bases. Per the germline V gene, CDR1 is SGHRS and CDR2 is YFSETQ. This CDR3 spans 13 amino acids. J was trimmed by 8 bases and V by 3 bases; bases with no gene match: 5. The CDR3 nucleotides are TGCGCCAGCAGCTCCTTGGCGGGGGATGAGCAGTTCTTC. Translation gives CASSSLAGDEQFF.

V usage is TRBV28 and J usage is TRBJ1-6; 9 nucleotides agree with TRBD1. Trimming took 5 bases from V and 10 from J; bases not matched to a gene: 6. This CDR3 comprises 14 residues. Per the germline V gene, CDR1 is MDHEN and CDR2 is SYDVKM. The DNA for the CDR3 is TGTGCCAGCAGTCAGGGGGACAGGGCGTCACCCCTCCACTTT. Translating gives CASSQGDRASPLHF.

V gene TRBV4-3 combines with J gene TRBJ2-3, with D perhaps TRBD1 (5 bases). This CDR3 has 13 amino acids. V was trimmed by 0 bases and J by 6 bases, leaving 7 bases between them. Germline CDR1 and CDR2: LGHNA and YSLEER. CDR3 nucleotide sequence: TGCGCCAGCAGCCAAGACAAGGGGGATACGCAGTATTTT. Amino acid sequence: CASSQDKGDTQYF.

The V gene is TRBV2, the J gene TRBJ2-5; tentatively, D is TRBD1 or TRBD2 (6 bases each). Germline-derived CDR1 and CDR2 are SNHLY and FYNNEI. This CDR3 has 13 residues. The V end was cut by 11 bases, the J end by 1 base, with 14 bases between. CDR3 sequence (DNA): TGTGCCGATCGGGGGCAGGGCCAAGAGACCCAGTACTTC. It yields the protein CADRGQGQETQYF.

The chain carries TRBV10-3 and TRBJ2-3; TRBD2 matches at 8 bases. Looked up from germline, CDR1 is ENHRY and CDR2 is SYGVKD. Trimming cost V 6 bases and J 6 bases; bases outside gene matches: 14. CDR3 length: 16 amino acids. CDR3 region: CAIRSQAGVGRDTQYF. The CDR3 DNA sequence: TGTGCCATCAGGTCCCAAGCGGGAGTCGGGCGGGATACGCAGTATTTT.

The rearrangement links TRBV6-1 to TRBJ1-1, with no clear D. CDR1 MNHNS and CDR2 SASEGT come from the germline V gene. V lost 5 bases and J 0 bases, leaving 7 bases between the germline ends. CDR3 length: 13 residues. The CDR3 here is CASSLGMNTEAFF. Here the CDR3 DNA reads TGTGCCAGCAGTCTGGGGATGAACACTGAAGCTTTCTTT.

This chain uses TRBV14 with TRBJ1-2, with D tentatively TRBD1 (5 bases). Trimming shortened V by 2 bases and J by 2 bases, and 15 bases separated the two germline ends. The CDR3 consists of 16 residues. Germline V gene data show CDR1 as SGHDN and CDR2 as FVKESK. In DNA form, the CDR3 reads TGTGCCAGCAGCCAACTCGGGACCACTACGAACTATGGCTACACCTTC. Residues: CASSQLGTTTNYGYTF. Filled out from reference TRBV14 and TRBJ1-2, the complete variable domain reads EAGVTQFPSHSVIEKGQTVTLRCDPISGHDNLYWYRRVMGKEIKFLLHFVKESKQDESGMPNNRFLAERTGGTYSTLKVQPAELEDSGVYFCASSQLGTTTNYGYTFGSGTRLTVV.

J is TRBJ2-7 and V is TRBV14, with a tentative D call TRBD2 (5 bases). CDR3 length equals 12 residues. Trimming stripped 4 bases from V and 3 bases from J, with 7 bases between. CDR1 is SGHDN, CDR2 FVKESK, per germline. The CDR3 nucleotides read TGTGCCAGCAGCCCGGGGTTCTACGAGCAGTACTTC. It translates to CASSPGFYEQYF.

This clone was counted only a few times. The chain uses TRBV28 and TRBJ1-5; the match to TRBD1 covers 7 bases. The CDR3 sequence is 15 residues long. The V and J ends lost 6 bases and 0 bases, in that order; junction bases with no gene match: 5. Germline CDR1 MDHEN, CDR2 SYDVKM. The CDR3 sequence is CASSRGGRSNQPQHF. The CDR3 bases are TGTGCCAGCAGCAGGGGGGGGCGTAGCAATCAGCCCCAGCATTTT.

This chain connects TRBV14 to TRBJ1-2, with 8 bases identical to TRBD1. Germline CDR1 SGHDN, CDR2 FVKESK. This CDR3 has 14 amino acids. V shed 5 bases, J shed 6 bases, and the junction held 8 bases outside the gene matches. CDR3 residues: CASSEYRGSHGYTF. CDR3 DNA sequence: TGTGCCAGCAGCGAATACAGGGGGTCGCATGGCTACACCTTC.

The chain is built from TRBV12-5 and TRBJ2-3; possibly TRBD2 for D (5 bases). The V gene lost 3 bases and the J gene lost 6 bases, with 10 bases spanning the gap. This CDR3 is built from 13 residues. CDR1 LGHNT and CDR2 FRNRAP come from the germline V gene. CDR3 in amino acids: CASGLGRRDTQYF. The CDR3 coding sequence is TGTGCTAGTGGTTTAGGCAGGAGGGATACGCAGTATTTT.

The V gene is TRBV11-2, the J gene TRBJ2-7; D may correspond to TRBD1 or TRBD2 (6 bases each). The germline gives CDR1 SGHAT, CDR2 FQNNGV. The CDR3 totals 17 residues. V shed 5 bases and J shed 3 bases, with 23 bases lying between them. For the CDR3, the DNA is TGTGCCAGCAGCCCAATCAACACAGGGCGGCGGGACTACGAGCAGTACTTC. Protein: CASSPINTGRRDYEQYF.

V and J are TRBV6-4 and TRBJ1-3; D remains ambiguous. The CDR3 is 11 residues long. V dropped 8 bases and J dropped 9 bases, with 11 bases sitting between them. Germline V lookup: CDR1 MRHNA, CDR2 SNTAGT. The CDR3 is CASPLGPTIYF. CDR3 DNA: TGTGCCAGCCCCCTCGGACCCACCATATATTTT.